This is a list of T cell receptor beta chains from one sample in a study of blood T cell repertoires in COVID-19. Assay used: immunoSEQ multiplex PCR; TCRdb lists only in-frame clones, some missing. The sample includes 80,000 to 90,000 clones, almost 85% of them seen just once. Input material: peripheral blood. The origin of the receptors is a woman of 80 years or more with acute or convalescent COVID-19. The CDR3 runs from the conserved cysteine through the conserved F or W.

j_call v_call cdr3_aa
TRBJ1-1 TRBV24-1 CATSDAGSTEAFF
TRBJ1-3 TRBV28 CASSFMGTEFSGNTIYF
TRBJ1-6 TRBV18 CASSPGNSPLHF
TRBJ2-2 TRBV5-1 CASSLAHRGRGTGELFF
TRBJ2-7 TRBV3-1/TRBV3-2 CASSQETDYEQYF
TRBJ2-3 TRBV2 CASIFTGQGTTDTQYF
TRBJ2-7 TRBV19 CASSMQAFYEQYF
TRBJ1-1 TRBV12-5 CASGPDRGYSSGNTEAFF
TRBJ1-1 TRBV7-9 CASSLIPSRQGRTEAFF
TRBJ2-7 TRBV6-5 CASSYPGMQSYEQYF
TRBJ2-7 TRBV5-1 CASSLRAGSSAGSSYEQYF
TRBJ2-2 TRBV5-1 CASSDTDANTGELFF
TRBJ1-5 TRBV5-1 CASSLGGSNQPQHF
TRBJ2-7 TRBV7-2 CASSSAPGLAGGEQYF
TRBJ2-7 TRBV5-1 CASNPGTSSYEQYF
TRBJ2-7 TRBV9 CASSVDSGRDYEQYF
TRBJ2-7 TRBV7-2 CASSLFNSPGEQYF
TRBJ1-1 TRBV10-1 CASPGGSNTEAFF
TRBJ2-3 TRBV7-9 CASSFPIAGEKDTQYF
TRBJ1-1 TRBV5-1 CASSLGQMNTEAFF
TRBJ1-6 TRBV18 CASSPGGQGTLPLHF
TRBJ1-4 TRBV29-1 CSVDTGLGEKLFF
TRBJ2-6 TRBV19 CASSRDSAGKTSGANVLTF
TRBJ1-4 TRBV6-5 CASSYLTGKMGEKLFF
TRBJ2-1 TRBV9 CASSIGVANDNEQFF
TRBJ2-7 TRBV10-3 CAISEGGYEQYF
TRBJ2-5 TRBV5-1 CASSDWDRGETQYF
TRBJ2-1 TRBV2 CASSPTSSSSYNEQFF
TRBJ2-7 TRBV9 CASSARGGLAGGEQYF
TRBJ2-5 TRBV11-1 CASSLEGALGTQYF
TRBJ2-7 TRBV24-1 CATSGGLGTGVGEQYF
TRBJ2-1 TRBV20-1 CSARRGNEQFF
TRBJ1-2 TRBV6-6 CASSFGTGENGYTF
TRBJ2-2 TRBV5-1 CASSILQNTGELFF
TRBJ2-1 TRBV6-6 CASSLATKVGDEQFF
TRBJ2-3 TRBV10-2 CASSEYGTDTDTQYF
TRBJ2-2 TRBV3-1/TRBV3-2 CASSLWGVDTGELFF
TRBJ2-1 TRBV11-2 CASSSRRGGYNEQFF
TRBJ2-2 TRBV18 CASSPSQGTSGELFF
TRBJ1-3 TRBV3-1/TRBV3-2 CASSHQGGGNTIYF
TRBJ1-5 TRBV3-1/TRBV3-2 CASSPRTGRQPQHF
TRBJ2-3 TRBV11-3 CASSLEGGKSDTQYF
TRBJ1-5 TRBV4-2 CASSQGHRDNNQPQHF
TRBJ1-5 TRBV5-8 CASSQGTVRQPQHF
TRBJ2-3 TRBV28 CASSPLGVAGGTDTQYF
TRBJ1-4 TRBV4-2 CASSQAEGEVEKLFF
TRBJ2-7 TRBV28 CASSLAGLTPYF
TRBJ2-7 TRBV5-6 CASSSLNGGSIYEQYF
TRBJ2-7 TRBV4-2 CASSQSGSDEQYF